Each of the 2 T cell receptor beta chains below was sequenced from the same sample in a study of OX40 agonist ivuxolimab in advanced cancers. The assay was immunoSEQ multiplex PCR, and TCRdb's table has in-frame clones only and misses some. The profile shows about 64,000 clones, around 84% of them singletons. The sample consisted of CD4+ or CD8+ T cells sorted from blood, taken in a trial of the OX40 agonist ivuxolimab. The receptors originated from an adult with an advanced solid tumor such as melanoma, head and neck, liver or kidney cancer.

V usage is TRBV2 and J usage is TRBJ2-5, with 7 positions matching TRBD1. The CDR3 consists of 14 residues. The germline CDR1 and CDR2 sequences are SNHLY and FYNNEI. The V gene end was trimmed by 4 bases and the J gene end by 1 base; junction bases not matched to a gene: 3. The CDR3 loop reads CASSVDRAQETQYF. For the CDR3, the DNA is TGTGCCAGCAGTGTCGACAGGGCCCAAGAGACCCAGTACTTC.

This chain joins TRBV5-1 and TRBJ2-2; 12 positions agree with TRBD2. The CDR3 runs 16 residues. Per germline, CDR1 SGHRS and CDR2 YFSETQ. V was clipped by 3 bases and J by 4 bases; unmatched bases: 4. This CDR3 reads CASSSLAGGPTGELFF. Here the CDR3 DNA reads TGCGCCAGCAGCTCCCTAGCGGGGGGGCCCACCGGGGAGCTGTTTTTT.